This TCR beta chain appears in the sequencing data of a study of cytomegalovirus exposure and HLA in healthy donors. Whole-study findings and limits: The study designated 160 or so TCR beta chains cytomegalovirus-associated. In vitro data verified a few CMV-associated chains as specific for CMV antigens.

Looked up from germline, CDR1 is MNHNS and CDR2 is SASEGT. The V end lost 3 bases, the J end lost 2 bases, and 14 bases lay between the germline ends. The CDR3 is 16 amino acids. PCR primers comprised 60 Vbeta and 13 Jbeta primers. Sequencing used immunoSEQ multiplex PCR; TCRdb keeps in-frame clones, though not all of them. This table lists 35,000 to 45,000 clones. Regarding donors, all were healthy bone marrow donors. Remarks on this clone: Its antigen is not identified.

Source material: PBMCs. The rearrangement uses TRBV6-1 and TRBJ1-5, with D possibly TRBD1 on 6 matching bases. This TCR was recovered from a human donor in good health. The CDR3 reads CASSDGDRLRNQPQHF. The CDR3, as DNA: TGTGCCAGCAGTGACGGAGACAGGCTCCGCAATCAGCCCCAGCATTTT.